The sequence of this TCR beta chain was determined in a study of blood T cell repertoires in COVID-19. Background on the study: Italy, Spain and the United States were the sources of the convalescent and acute COVID-19 samples.

Germline V CDR1 and CDR2: SSHAT, FNYEAQ (reference sequence). This CDR3 is 14 amino acids long. As concerns this clone: The junction does not match germline at one end; this may be a read error.

The method was immunoSEQ multiplex PCR; TCRdb's version includes in-frame clones alone and lacks a portion of them. This table holds under 300,000 clones, just over 90% found once. Sequenced sample: PBMCs or T cells enriched from blood (not recorded which). The rearrangement links TRBV7-7 to TRBJ2-2, with TRBD1 matching 7 bases. The receptor was isolated from a woman between 18 and 29 years old who had recovered from COVID-19. CDR3 region: CASSPSGGTGELFF. The CDR3 nucleotides are TGTGCTAGCAGCCCCTCAGGGGGCACCGGGGAGCTGTTTTTT.